This TCR beta chain was captured in a study of blood T cells in healthy people across ages. Per sample, at least 5 micrograms of total RNA were extracted. Study results and caveats: It was not possible, with unsorted PBMCs, to conclusively compare naive and antigen-experienced cells.

A second PCR of roughly 6 to 12 cycles used a sample-barcoded 5' primer and a J-beta primer mix. Each CDR3 protein is one row after TCRdb ran MiXCR on the 5' RACE reads. The table includes around 800,000 distinct CDR3 sequences, about 45% detected once. From germline, CDR1 is SQVTM and CDR2 ANQGSEA. The CDR3 has 9 residues. The V end lost 8 bases, the J end lost 11 bases, and 12 bases lay between the germline ends. This clonotype has a handful of counts. The antigen is not known. The sample consisted of blood. The chain recombines TRBV29-1 with TRBJ2-5, with D perhaps assigned TRBD1 or TRBD2 (5 bases each). This TCR came from a man older than 75 in good health. This CDR3 is CSTGAEQYF. CDR3 nucleotide sequence: TGCAGCACCGGGGCAGAGCAGTACTTC. Combining the CDR3 with reference TRBV29-1 and TRBJ2-5 gives the whole variable domain SAVISQKPSRDICQRGTSLTIQCQVDSQVTMMFWYRQQPGQSLTLIATANQGSEATYESGFVIDKFPISRPNLTFSTLTVSNMSPEDSSIYLCSTGAEQYFGPGTRLLVL.